This T cell receptor (beta chain) was captured by sequencing in a study of identical twins (TCRdb year 2016). Broadly, across the study: The study deep-sequenced TCR alpha and beta repertoires from monozygotic twins, unrelated adults of various ages and cord blood to test whether fetal clonotypes persist. To rule out contamination, replicate twin experiments were performed at different times with different library preparation protocols.

Receptors were amplified or captured by 5' RACE. TCRdb names Illumina HiSeq 2000 as the instrument used. A universal primer binding site was introduced by template switching, and a unique molecular identifier was present in the final cDNA, enabling accurate counting of TCR cDNA molecules. First-strand cDNA for TCR alpha and beta chains was synthesized from specific primers in the conserved constant-segment region. To control for contamination, every cDNA library carried two barcodes: a SMART-Mk sample barcode plus Illumina barcodes. Two successive PCR steps introduced TruSeq adapter sequences along with Illumina sample barcodes. TCR alpha and beta cDNA libraries were sequenced on the Illumina HiSeq platform with custom primers. As for how the authors treated the data: Raw reads were processed with MiGEC to extract unique molecular identifiers, and MiXCR was used to determine CDR3 positions. For each individual, recombination models were inferred using an EM algorithm with the repgenHMM and IGoR tools. The analysis of shared clonotypes was done with the tcR package in R, with sharing normalized by the product of cloneset sizes. Out-of-frame nonproductive sequences were analyzed to study raw recombination free of thymic and clonal selection effects. TCRdb reprocessing: public reads trimmed at Q25 with fastp, clones called with MiXCR, in-frame beta chains kept. Identical CDR3 proteins give one entry, which carries the most common genes and DNA. TCRdb, not the authors, supplied the V and J calls. The sample includes around 1.7 million distinct CDR3 sequences, with about 32% observed a single time. Around 0.25% of the sample is held by the ten biggest clonotypes.

This clonotype has only a few counts. Its antigen remains undetermined. Base qualities are not at hand, and no much larger clone is one base apart. What the research found in general, with its limitations: Conclusions relied on cross-sectional statistical analysis, since the same donors could not be followed over many years. Compared with coincidental sharing between unrelated individuals, out-of-frame TCR alpha sequences shared between twins had an excess of sequences with low generation probability. Fewer insertions were carried by abundant cord blood beta clonotypes; a weaker similar trend was observed in young adult naive repertoires, while no such trend was observed in memory repertoires. In beta out-of-frame sequences, excess twin sharing was weaker, because having fewer shared sequences lowered the signal-to-noise ratio. Recombination models systematically underestimated out-of-frame TCR alpha sharing in monozygotic twins but agreed with sharing between unrelated individuals. Zero-insertion analyses could be partly confounded by invariant T cells such as MAIT and iNKT, though diverse VJ usage argued against such confounding for most clonotypes.

In the germline V gene, CDR1 corresponds to SGHDN and CDR2 to FVKESK. V trim: 4 bases; J trim: 7 bases; unmatched bases: 10. The CDR3, cysteine through phenylalanine, is 15 amino acids long. Only CDR3 DNA is held: 45 bases, read in frame from base 1. Only healthy Caucasian donors were included. The sample comprised cord blood. The TCR sequence derives from a newborn girl in good health. This chain joins TRBV14 to TRBJ2-7, and 10 bases in between align with TRBD1. The CDR3 reads as follows: CASSPPGQGPWEQYF. DNA sequence: TGTGCCAGCAGCCCACCGGGACAGGGGCCTTGGGAGCAGTACTTC.